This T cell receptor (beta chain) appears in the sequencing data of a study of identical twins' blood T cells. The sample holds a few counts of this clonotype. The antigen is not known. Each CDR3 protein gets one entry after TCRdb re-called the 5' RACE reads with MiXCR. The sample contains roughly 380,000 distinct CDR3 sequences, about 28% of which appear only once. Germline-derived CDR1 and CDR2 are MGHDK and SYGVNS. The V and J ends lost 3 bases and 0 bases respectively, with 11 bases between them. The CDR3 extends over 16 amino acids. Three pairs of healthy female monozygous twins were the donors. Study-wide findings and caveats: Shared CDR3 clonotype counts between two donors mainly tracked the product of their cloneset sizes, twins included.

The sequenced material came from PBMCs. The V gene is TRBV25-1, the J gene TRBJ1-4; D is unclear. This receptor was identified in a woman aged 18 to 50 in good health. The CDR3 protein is CASSDPFRATNEKLFF. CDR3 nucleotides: TGTGCCAGCAGTGACCCCTTTCGGGCAACTAATGAAAAACTGTTTTTT.